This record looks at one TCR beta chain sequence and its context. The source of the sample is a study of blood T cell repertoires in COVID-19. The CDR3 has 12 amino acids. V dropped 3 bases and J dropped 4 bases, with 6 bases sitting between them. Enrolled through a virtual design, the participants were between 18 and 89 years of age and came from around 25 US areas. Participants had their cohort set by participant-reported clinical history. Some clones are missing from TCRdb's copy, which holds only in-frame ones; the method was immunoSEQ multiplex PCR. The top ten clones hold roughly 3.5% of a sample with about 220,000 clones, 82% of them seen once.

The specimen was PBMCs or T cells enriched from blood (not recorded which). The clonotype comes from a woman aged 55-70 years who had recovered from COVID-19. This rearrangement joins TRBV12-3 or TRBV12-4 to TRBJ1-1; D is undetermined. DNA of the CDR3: TGTGCCAGCAGTTTGGCTCCCACTGAAGCTTTCTTT. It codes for CASSLAPTEAFF.